Listed below are T cell receptor beta chains from one sample, sequenced in a study of CD8 T cells in Susac syndrome. TCRdb re-derived calls from the immunoSEQ multiplex PCR reads in MiXCR, one entry per CDR3 protein. Among about 71,000 distinct CDR3 sequences listed, 93% were seen once. Material: CD4+ T cells from PBMCs. These receptors were collected from a human donor with Susac syndrome. Each CDR3 is given with its conserved first and last residue. Fields, in order: clone size, V gene, J gene, D gene, CDR3 protein, CDR3 DNA. The D gene is left open where the match is weak. The size field is filled for only some rows; it gives once, few, many or a size class.

clone size: .
V gene: TRBV12-3/TRBV12-4
J gene: TRBJ1-2
D gene: .
CDR3 protein: CASTWDIVSGYTF
CDR3 DNA: TGTGCCAGCACCTGGGACATTGTTAGTGGCTACACCTTC

clone size: once
V gene: TRBV19
J gene: TRBJ1-4
D gene: .
CDR3 protein: CASSIDRMIATNEKLFF
CDR3 DNA: TGTGCCAGTAGTATCGACAGGATGATTGCAACTAATGAAAAACTGTTTTTT

clone size: .
V gene: TRBV6-5
J gene: TRBJ2-7
D gene: .
CDR3 protein: CASSYSAGAISYEQYF
CDR3 DNA: TGTGCCAGCAGTTACTCTGCAGGGGCGATCTCCTACGAGCAGTACTTC

clone size: .
V gene: TRBV9
J gene: TRBJ1-2
D gene: .
CDR3 protein: CASSVDRVGYGYTF
CDR3 DNA: TGTGCCAGCAGCGTAGACAGGGTGGGCTATGGCTACACCTTC

clone size: .
V gene: TRBV20-1
J gene: TRBJ1-6
D gene: .
CDR3 protein: CSARARQVNSPLHF
CDR3 DNA: TGCAGTGCTAGGGCGCGACAGGTTAATTCACCCCTCCACTTT

clone size: .
V gene: TRBV29-1
J gene: TRBJ2-5
D gene: TRBD1
CDR3 protein: CSVRDRLETQYF
CDR3 DNA: TGCAGCGTCAGGGACAGACTAGAGACCCAGTACTTC

clone size: .
V gene: TRBV15
J gene: TRBJ2-3
D gene: .
CDR3 protein: CATSTRQVGLDTQYF
CDR3 DNA: TGTGCCACCAGCACCCGACAGGTAGGGCTGGATACGCAGTATTTT

clone size: .
V gene: TRBV5-6
J gene: TRBJ2-7
D gene: .
CDR3 protein: CASISGTPNLRNYEQYF
CDR3 DNA: TGTGCCAGCATTTCGGGGACACCAAATCTTAGAAACTACGAGCAGTACTTC

clone size: .
V gene: TRBV7-9
J gene: TRBJ2-2
D gene: .
CDR3 protein: CASSLVSLGTGELFF
CDR3 DNA: TGTGCCAGCAGCTTAGTATCTCTGGGAACCGGGGAGCTGTTTTTT

clone size: .
V gene: TRBV27
J gene: TRBJ2-7
D gene: TRBD2
CDR3 protein: CASRRSGVLSYEQYF
CDR3 DNA: TGTGCCAGCCGAAGAAGCGGGGTCCTCTCCTACGAGCAGTACTTC

clone size: .
V gene: TRBV2
J gene: TRBJ2-4
D gene: TRBD2
CDR3 protein: CASSEQGTSGNIQYF
CDR3 DNA: TGTGCCAGCAGTGAACAAGGGACTAGCGGAAACATTCAGTACTTC

clone size: .
V gene: TRBV7-7
J gene: TRBJ2-1
D gene: .
CDR3 protein: CASSLANEQFF
CDR3 DNA: TGTGCTAGCAGCTTAGCCAATGAGCAGTTCTTC

clone size: .
V gene: TRBV28
J gene: TRBJ1-4
D gene: TRBD1
CDR3 protein: CASSPTGVPTLQLNEKLFF
CDR3 DNA: TGTGCCAGCAGCCCAACAGGGGTTCCAACCCTGCAATTAAATGAAAAACTGTTTTTT

clone size: .
V gene: TRBV28
J gene: TRBJ2-7
D gene: .
CDR3 protein: CASKPHLSYEQYF
CDR3 DNA: TGTGCCAGCAAGCCCCACCTCTCCTACGAGCAGTACTTC

clone size: .
V gene: TRBV30
J gene: TRBJ1-3
D gene: .
CDR3 protein: CAWEEGSFGNTIYF
CDR3 DNA: TGTGCCTGGGAAGAGGGCTCGTTTGGAAACACCATATATTTT

clone size: .
V gene: TRBV6-5
J gene: TRBJ1-5
D gene: .
CDR3 protein: CASYGGGNQPQHF
CDR3 DNA: TGTGCCAGCTACGGGGGGGGAAATCAGCCCCAGCATTTT

clone size: .
V gene: TRBV13
J gene: TRBJ2-1
D gene: TRBD2
CDR3 protein: CASSYAGTSGSDEQFF
CDR3 DNA: TGTGCCAGCAGCTACGCCGGGACTAGCGGGTCCGATGAGCAGTTCTTC

clone size: .
V gene: TRBV7-2
J gene: TRBJ2-2
D gene: TRBD2
CDR3 protein: CASSLQAGGTAGELFF
CDR3 DNA: TGTGCCAGCAGCTTACAAGCGGGGGGGACCGCCGGGGAGCTGTTTTTT

clone size: .
V gene: TRBV30
J gene: TRBJ2-3
D gene: .
CDR3 protein: CAWTSVYPDTQYF
CDR3 DNA: TGTGCCTGGACTAGCGTTTACCCAGATACGCAGTATTTT

clone size: .
V gene: TRBV5-1
J gene: TRBJ1-1
D gene: .
CDR3 protein: CASSWGQPQEAFF
CDR3 DNA: TGCGCCAGCAGCTGGGGACAACCTCAAGAAGCTTTCTTT

clone size: .
V gene: TRBV29-1
J gene: TRBJ1-2
D gene: .
CDR3 protein: CSVGEPASYGYTF
CDR3 DNA: TGCAGCGTTGGGGAACCCGCCAGCTATGGCTACACCTTC

clone size: .
V gene: TRBV15
J gene: TRBJ2-3
D gene: TRBD1
CDR3 protein: CATSERDRTTDTQYF
CDR3 DNA: TGTGCCACCAGCGAGAGGGACAGGACCACAGATACGCAGTATTTT

clone size: .
V gene: TRBV7-6
J gene: TRBJ1-2
D gene: .
CDR3 protein: CASSLRNNYGYTF
CDR3 DNA: TGTGCCAGCAGCTTACGAAATAACTATGGCTACACCTTC

clone size: .
V gene: TRBV6-2/TRBV6-3
J gene: TRBJ1-1
D gene: .
CDR3 protein: CASSGPNTEAFF
CDR3 DNA: TGTGCCAGCAGCGGCCCAAACACTGAAGCTTTCTTT

clone size: .
V gene: TRBV28
J gene: TRBJ1-5
D gene: TRBD1
CDR3 protein: CASNYGTGGNQPQHF
CDR3 DNA: TGTGCCAGCAATTACGGGACAGGGGGCAATCAGCCCCAGCATTTT

clone size: once
V gene: TRBV11-3
J gene: TRBJ2-1
D gene: TRBD2
CDR3 protein: CASSPGLEGPNEQFF
CDR3 DNA: TGTGCCAGCAGCCCCGGACTAGAAGGGCCCAATGAGCAGTTCTTC

clone size: .
V gene: TRBV7-2
J gene: TRBJ2-5
D gene: .
CDR3 protein: CPSSRGGGAGETQYF
CDR3 DNA: TGCCCCAGCAGCCGAGGGGGAGGGGCGGGGGAGACCCAGTACTTC

clone size: .
V gene: TRBV20-1
J gene: TRBJ2-1
D gene: TRBD1
CDR3 protein: CSATGGPQFF
CDR3 DNA: TGCAGTGCAACAGGGGGTCCGCAGTTCTTC

clone size: .
V gene: TRBV5-1
J gene: TRBJ2-5
D gene: .
CDR3 protein: CASSLDRETQYF
CDR3 DNA: TGCGCCAGCAGCTTGGACAGGGAGACCCAGTACTTC

clone size: .
V gene: TRBV7-2
J gene: TRBJ2-3
D gene: TRBD2
CDR3 protein: CASSPGLAGGQDTQYF
CDR3 DNA: TGTGCCAGCAGCCCTGGACTAGCGGGGGGGCAAGATACGCAGTATTTT

clone size: .
V gene: TRBV28
J gene: TRBJ2-7
D gene: TRBD1
CDR3 protein: CASISPGTGSREQYF
CDR3 DNA: TGTGCCAGCATTTCTCCCGGGACAGGGTCTAGAGAGCAGTACTTC

clone size: .
V gene: TRBV4-2
J gene: TRBJ1-2
D gene: .
CDR3 protein: CASSQVEGGYTF
CDR3 DNA: TGTGCCAGCAGCCAAGTTGAGGGTGGCTACACCTTC

clone size: once
V gene: TRBV7-9
J gene: TRBJ1-1
D gene: .
CDR3 protein: CASSSRVWNTEAFF
CDR3 DNA: TGTGCCAGCAGCTCCAGGGTCTGGAACACTGAAGCTTTCTTT

clone size: once
V gene: TRBV7-2
J gene: TRBJ1-5
D gene: .
CDR3 protein: CASTTSPSQPQHF
CDR3 DNA: TGTGCCAGCACCACTTCTCCCAGTCAGCCCCAGCATTTT

clone size: .
V gene: TRBV7-2
J gene: TRBJ1-1
D gene: .
CDR3 protein: CASSGHRANTEAFF
CDR3 DNA: TGTGCCAGCAGTGGTCACAGGGCGAACACTGAAGCTTTCTTT

clone size: .
V gene: TRBV20-1
J gene: TRBJ2-7
D gene: .
CDR3 protein: CSARKRGLVGEQYF
CDR3 DNA: TGCAGTGCCAGAAAAAGGGGTTTGGTCGGCGAGCAGTACTTC

clone size: .
V gene: TRBV15
J gene: TRBJ2-1
D gene: .
CDR3 protein: CATSRDPLQGSEQFF
CDR3 DNA: TGTGCCACCAGCAGAGATCCGTTACAGGGAAGCGAGCAGTTCTTC

clone size: .
V gene: TRBV4-3
J gene: TRBJ1-5
D gene: .
CDR3 protein: CASSQDPGGEGPQHF
CDR3 DNA: TGCGCCAGCAGCCAAGATCCTGGGGGTGAGGGGCCCCAGCATTTT

clone size: .
V gene: TRBV3-1
J gene: TRBJ1-3
D gene: .
CDR3 protein: CASGSRDSGNTIYF
CDR3 DNA: TGTGCCAGCGGATCGAGGGACTCTGGAAACACCATATATTTT

clone size: .
V gene: TRBV29-1
J gene: TRBJ1-4
D gene: .
CDR3 protein: CSVSRGPNEKLFF
CDR3 DNA: TGCAGCGTTTCCCGGGGCCCGAATGAAAAACTGTTTTTT

clone size: .
V gene: TRBV6-2/TRBV6-3
J gene: TRBJ2-3
D gene: TRBD1
CDR3 protein: CASSWGQTITDTQYF
CDR3 DNA: TGTGCCAGCAGTTGGGGACAGACAATCACAGATACGCAGTATTTT

clone size: .
V gene: TRBV2
J gene: TRBJ1-5
D gene: TRBD1
CDR3 protein: CASSEGTGGGQPQHF
CDR3 DNA: TGTGCCAGCAGTGAGGGGACAGGTGGGGGTCAGCCCCAGCATTTT

clone size: .
V gene: TRBV19
J gene: TRBJ2-7
D gene: .
CDR3 protein: CASMGRARYEQYF
CDR3 DNA: TGTGCCAGTATGGGCAGGGCGCGCTACGAGCAGTACTTC

clone size: .
V gene: TRBV28
J gene: TRBJ2-7
D gene: TRBD2
CDR3 protein: CATGLAGDEQYF
CDR3 DNA: TGTGCCACGGGACTAGCGGGGGACGAGCAGTACTTC

clone size: .
V gene: TRBV28
J gene: TRBJ1-2
D gene: TRBD1
CDR3 protein: CASTPSGQGYGYTF
CDR3 DNA: TGTGCCAGCACACCGTCGGGACAGGGCTATGGCTACACCTTC